This T cell receptor beta chain was identified in a study of T cell responses to AZD1222 COVID-19 vaccine. Sequencing used immunoSEQ multiplex PCR; TCRdb keeps in-frame clones, though not all of them. The sample consists of roughly 140,000 clones, just over 90% of them appearing once. A remark on this clone: Antigen: not known.

V lost 8 bases and J 2 bases, leaving 24 bases between the germline ends. Germline V gene data show CDR1 as LNHDA and CDR2 as SQIVND (reference sequence). The CDR3 loop spans 17 amino acids. Study results and caveats: Clonal diversity was possibly underestimated; the donors were predominantly white British and more often female.

The J gene is TRBJ1-2, the V gene TRBV19, with a weak D call TRBD1 (6 bases). The source is an adult in good health. The sample consisted of peripheral blood, taken on day 0 of AZD1222 vaccination. DNA for the CDR3: TGTGCCAGTCGGGGGGGGGCGGAGTACGCTACAAACTATGGCTACACCTTC. Translated: CASRGGAEYATNYGYTF.